This T cell receptor beta chain was captured by sequencing in a study of beta chain features in type 1 diabetes. Study-level results: A potential PCR bias toward shorter templates would be equal in patient and control samples. Type 1 diabetes patients had moderately but significantly shorter TCRB CDR3s in all four CD4+ subsets.

Germline V lookup: CDR1 SGHTA, CDR2 FQGNSA. The V and J ends lost 2 bases and 2 bases, in that order; junction bases with no gene match: 5. The CDR3 contains 15 residues. Isolated RNA was reverse transcribed in full, so expressed TCRB transcripts were sequenced. Profiling relied on immunoSEQ multiplex PCR, and the TCRdb table lists in-frame clones only, not all of them. The sample includes about 280,000 clones, over 12% of them seen just once. A word on this clone: What it recognizes is unknown.

The sequence was obtained from a man between 18 and 29 years old with type 1 diabetes. V gene TRBV7-2 combines with J gene TRBJ2-7; 8 bases fit TRBD2. Sequencing was performed on naive CD4+ T cells from blood. The CDR3 sequence is CASSLTSGGPYEQYF. Here the CDR3 DNA reads TGTGCCAGCAGCTTAACAAGCGGGGGCCCCTACGAGCAGTACTTC.